This T cell receptor beta chain was recorded in a study of OX40 agonist ivuxolimab in advanced cancers. Across the whole study: The study gave patients intravenous ivuxolimab at 0.01 to 10 mg/kg every 2 weeks.

Systemic immunosuppression or autoimmune disease history was grounds to exclude patients. At baseline, cycle 4 day 1, and cycle 7 day 1, blood was sampled. Trimming cost V 1 base and J 5 bases, with 12 bases left between them. Germline lookup yields CDR1 SGHVS and CDR2 FQNEAQ. This CDR3 is 15 amino acids long. Sequencing was performed with immunoSEQ multiplex PCR; in TCRdb, only in-frame clones are kept and a portion is missing. The data show about 86,000 clones, roughly 87% seen once. The TCR was taken from an adult with an advanced solid tumor such as melanoma, head and neck, liver or kidney cancer. The chain combines TRBV7-8 with TRBJ1-5; D is undetermined. The sequencing here drew on CD4+ or CD8+ T cells sorted from blood, taken in a trial of the OX40 agonist ivuxolimab. CDR3 region: CASSLVGSVHQPQHF. The CDR3 nucleotides read TGTGCCAGCAGCTTAGTGGGCTCAGTTCATCAGCCCCAGCATTTT.